These 29 T cell receptor beta chains came from one sample sequenced in a study of T cell responses to AZD1222 COVID-19 vaccine. Clones were sequenced by immunoSEQ multiplex PCR, and TCRdb holds only the in-frame ones, with some missing. The sample consists of some 110,000 clones, 93% of them appearing once. The specimen was peripheral blood, collected on day 0 of AZD1222 vaccination. These receptors all stem from an adult in good health.

The rearrangement joins TRBV5-4 to TRBJ2-1, with TRBD2 matching 14 bases. From germline, CDR1 is SGHNT and CDR2 YYREEE (reference sequence). CDR3 length: 15 residues. Unmatched junction bases numbered 6, after V lost 4 bases and J lost 9 bases. The DNA of the CDR3 is TGTGCCAGCAGCCGAGGACTAGCGGGAGGAACTGAGCAGTTCTTC. Amino acid sequence: CASSRGLAGGTEQFF.

V and J are TRBV29-1 and TRBJ1-1; D call uncertain. Germline CDR1 and CDR2: SQVTM and ANQGSEA. This CDR3 is 14 amino acids long. V was clipped by 4 bases and J by 1 base, with 13 bases between them. In DNA form, the CDR3 reads TGCAGCGTTGTAAGGCAGGAGGAGAACACTGAAGCTTTCTTT. Its protein is CSVVRQEENTEAFF.

The chain carries TRBV19 and TRBJ1-1; the match to TRBD1 covers 12 bases. Trimming took 7 bases from V and 2 from J; bases not matched to a gene: 14. Germline lookup yields CDR1 LNHDA and CDR2 SQIVND (reference sequence). This CDR3 is 18 amino acids long. CDR3 amino acids: CASTDTGQGAYINTEAFF. CDR3 bases: TGTGCCAGTACCGATACGGGACAGGGGGCTTACATTAACACTGAAGCTTTCTTT.

V gene TRBV7-9 combines with J gene TRBJ2-7; D call uncertain. The CDR3 totals 14 residues. Germline values: CDR1 SEHNR, CDR2 FQNEAQ (reference sequence). Trimming cost V 2 bases and J 0 bases, with 8 bases left between them. In DNA form, the CDR3 reads TGTGCCAGCAGCTTACAACGGATCTCCTACGAGCAGTACTTC. Its protein product is CASSLQRISYEQYF.

V is TRBV7-3 and J is TRBJ1-3; D is uncertain. Germline-derived CDR1 and CDR2 are SGHTA and FQGTGA. The germline V and J ends were trimmed by 1 base and 2 bases, with 12 bases remaining between them. This CDR3 contains 16 residues. The CDR3 bases are TGTGCCAGCAGCTTAAATCCGGGAAGCGCTGGAAACACCATATATTTT. Amino acid sequence: CASSLNPGSAGNTIYF.

The V call is TRBV3-1 (or the pseudogene TRBV3-2), the J call TRBJ2-1; D not certain. Trimming pared 1 base from V and 2 bases from J, leaving 9 bases between. The CDR3 spans 15 residues. Germline V lookup: CDR1 LGHDT, CDR2 YNNKEL (reference sequence). The DNA for the CDR3 is TGTGCCAGCAGCCAAGGAACACAGACCTACAATGAGCAGTTCTTC. It codes for CASSQGTQTYNEQFF.

This chain connects TRBV3-1 (or the pseudogene TRBV3-2) to TRBJ2-7; 7 nucleotides line up with TRBD1. Germline CDR1 is LGHDT and CDR2 is YNNKEL (reference sequence). The V and J ends lost 4 bases and 0 bases, in that order; junction bases with no gene match: 3. This CDR3 contains 14 residues. CDR3 nucleotides: TGTGCCAGCAGCCGGGACAGTTACTCCTACGAGCAGTACTTC. Translated, it gives CASSRDSYSYEQYF.

The chain has TRBV18 and TRBJ1-2, with a weak D call TRBD1 (5 bases). CDR1 is KGHSH and CDR2 is LQKENI in the germline V gene. The CDR3 spans 13 residues. Trimming removed 3 bases from V and 2 bases from J, with 7 bases in between. The CDR3 DNA reads TGTGCCAGCTCACCGGGGCAGAACTATGGCTACACCTTC. Its protein is CASSPGQNYGYTF.

In this sample, this clone turned up once. The rearrangement uses TRBV6-5 and TRBJ1-2; perhaps TRBD1 as D (6 bases). The CDR3 runs 14 residues. Germline lookup yields CDR1 MNHEY and CDR2 SVGAGI. With 2 bases removed from V and 5 bases from J, the gap between germline ends came to 12 bases. The CDR3 DNA is TGTGCCAGCAGTTACCAGGGGACAAGATATGGCTACACCTTC. This translates into CASSYQGTRYGYTF.

This rearrangement joins TRBV27 to TRBJ1-5; D unclear. The CDR3 spans 14 residues. Germline CDR1 is MNHEY and CDR2 is SMNVEV (reference sequence). The V and J ends lost 5 bases and 1 base respectively, with 9 bases between them. In DNA, the CDR3 is TGTGCCAGCAGTCTCCGACAAAGCAATCAGCCCCAGCATTTT. Residues: CASSLRQSNQPQHF.

The chain has TRBV19 and TRBJ2-7, with TRBD1 identical over 8 bases. CDR1 and CDR2 from the germline V gene are LNHDA and SQIVND (reference sequence). This CDR3 spans 13 amino acids. V was clipped by 6 bases and J by 5 bases; unmatched bases: 6. As DNA, the CDR3 is TGTGCCAGTAGCCGGACAGGGTCCCACGAGCAGTACTTC. Its translation is CASSRTGSHEQYF.

This chain uses TRBV19 with TRBJ1-2, with D hard to call. V gave up 8 bases and J gave up 6 bases, with 19 bases separating them. Germline V gene sequence: CDR1 LNHDA, CDR2 SQIVND (reference sequence). CDR3 length equals 14 residues. CDR3 sequence reads: CASFERRGIDGYTF. Written as DNA, the CDR3 is TGTGCCAGTTTTGAGCGCCGAGGAATTGATGGCTACACCTTC.

This sequence joins TRBV27 and TRBJ2-2, with D perhaps being TRBD1 or TRBD2 (5 bases each). The V gene's germline CDR1 is MNHEY and CDR2 SMNVEV (reference sequence). This CDR3 has 15 residues. Trimming took off 5 bases at V and 4 bases at J, with 14 bases between the two ends. The CDR3 spells CASSEGTMGTGELFF. The CDR3 nucleotides read TGTGCCAGCAGTGAAGGGACGATGGGCACCGGGGAGCTGTTTTTT.

This chain joins TRBV19 and TRBJ1-5, with TRBD1 identical over 8 bases. J was trimmed by 6 bases and V by 5 bases; bases with no gene match: 9. Germline CDR1 and CDR2: LNHDA and SQIVND (reference sequence). This CDR3 is 15 amino acids long. This chain's CDR3 is CASSDPGGVGQPQHF. The CDR3 coding sequence is TGTGCCAGTAGTGATCCAGGGGGCGTAGGTCAGCCCCAGCATTTT.

This chain joins TRBV10-3 and TRBJ2-7; D is unclear. This CDR3 comprises 12 residues. CDR1 ENHRY and CDR2 SYGVKD come from the germline V gene. The V and J ends lost 2 bases and 3 bases respectively, with 5 bases between them. The chain's CDR3 is CAISETDYEQYF. The CDR3, as DNA: TGTGCCATCAGTGAGACAGACTACGAGCAGTACTTC.

V gene TRBV5-1 combines with J gene TRBJ1-2, with a tentative D call TRBD1 (6 bases). Trimming cost V 4 bases and J 3 bases, with 16 bases left between them. CDR3 length equals 15 residues. Germline CDR1 is SGHRS and CDR2 is YFSETQ. This CDR3 reads CASSRNLQGDYGYTF. The CDR3 nucleotides read TGCGCCAGCAGCCGGAACTTACAGGGAGACTATGGCTACACCTTC.

V is TRBV5-5 and J is TRBJ2-1; unclear D gene. Germline lookup yields CDR1 SGHKS and CDR2 YYEKEE (reference sequence). V shed 0 bases and J shed 7 bases, with 11 bases lying between them. The CDR3 contains 14 residues. DNA of the CDR3: TGTGCCAGCAGCTTGGTCGGAAAGACGAATGAGCAGTTCTTC. Translated, it gives CASSLVGKTNEQFF.

This clone has a single count. This rearrangement joins TRBV9 to TRBJ2-3; D remains ambiguous. Germline CDR1 is SGDLS and CDR2 is YYNGEE. V lost 0 bases, J lost 2 bases, and 10 bases lay in between. This CDR3 spans 15 amino acids. The CDR3 protein is CASSVASQYTDTQYF. The CDR3, as DNA: TGTGCCAGCAGCGTAGCGAGTCAGTACACAGATACGCAGTATTTT.

This chain connects TRBV27 to TRBJ2-7; D ambiguous. Germline V gives CDR1 MNHEY, CDR2 SMNVEV (reference sequence). The CDR3 extends over 15 amino acids. V shed 0 bases and J shed 2 bases, with 11 bases lying between them. CDR3 in DNA: TGTGCCAGCAGTTTATCATCAGGCGAACCCTACGAGCAGTACTTC. The encoded protein is CASSLSSGEPYEQYF.

The gene calls are TRBV2 and TRBJ2-3; tentatively, D is TRBD1 or TRBD2 (5 bases each). V gave up 0 bases and J gave up 2 bases, with 9 bases separating them. From germline, CDR1 is SNHLY and CDR2 FYNNEI. This CDR3 has 15 residues. The CDR3 reads CASSEAGVPTDTQYF. As DNA, the CDR3 is TGTGCCAGCAGTGAAGCGGGGGTCCCCACAGATACGCAGTATTTT.

This chain uses TRBV20-1 with TRBJ2-1; the D gene could be TRBD1 or TRBD2 (5 bases each). V was clipped by 5 bases and J by 7 bases, with 9 bases between them. This CDR3 contains 11 residues. Germline values: CDR1 DFQATT, CDR2 SNEGSKA (reference sequence). The CDR3 sequence is CSARWGNEQFF. The CDR3, as DNA: TGCAGTGCTCGGTGGGGGAATGAGCAGTTCTTC.

This chain links TRBV28 with TRBJ2-7, with 9 bases fitting TRBD2. Per germline, CDR1 MDHEN and CDR2 SYDVKM. The CDR3 extends over 15 amino acids. V was pared by 5 bases and J by 5 bases, with 10 bases of the junction left unmatched. DNA of the CDR3: TGTGCCAGCAGTCCACGGGAAGGCGGGAGGGACGAGCAGTACTTC. It is translated as CASSPREGGRDEQYF.

The rearrangement uses TRBV3-1 (or the pseudogene TRBV3-2) and TRBJ1-5; TRBD1 might be the D (5 bases). The germline CDR1 and CDR2 sequences are LGHDT and YNNKEL (reference sequence). The germline V and J ends were trimmed by 0 bases and 6 bases, with 9 bases remaining between them. The CDR3 contains 14 residues. CDR3 in amino acids: CASSQDGGVQPQHF. The DNA of the CDR3 is TGTGCCAGCAGCCAAGATGGGGGGGTTCAGCCCCAGCATTTT.

The rearrangement joins TRBV5-6 to TRBJ1-1; maybe TRBD1 (5 bases). This CDR3 region has 15 residues. The ends were cut back, 4 bases at V and 3 bases at J, with 16 bases in the middle. The germline CDR1 and CDR2 sequences are SGHDT and YYEEEE. CDR3 DNA sequence: TGTGCCAGCAGCGGACTCGGACGGGGGGACACTGAAGCTTTCTTT. Protein: CASSGLGRGDTEAFF.

This rearrangement joins TRBV19 to TRBJ1-1; D ambiguous. The CDR3 covers 16 residues. In germline, CDR1 is LNHDA, CDR2 SQIVND (reference sequence). Trimming cost V 7 bases and J 3 bases, with 21 bases left between them. Written as DNA, the CDR3 is TGTGCCAGTATTCAAGGGAGGACCTATGGGGACACTGAAGCTTTCTTT. Translated: CASIQGRTYGDTEAFF.

The chain links TRBV3-1 (or the pseudogene TRBV3-2) to TRBJ2-3; 7 bases line up with TRBD2. Germline assignment: CDR1 LGHDT and CDR2 YNNKEL (reference sequence). The CDR3 has 16 amino acids. V lost 2 bases to trimming and J lost 2 bases; unmatched junction nucleotides: 7. CDR3 bases: TGTGCCAGCAGCCAAACTCTAGCGGTTGTCACAGATACGCAGTATTTT. It codes for CASSQTLAVVTDTQYF.

The V call is TRBV12-3 or TRBV12-4, the J call TRBJ2-1, with no clear D. CDR3 length: 11 amino acids. V lost 2 bases and J lost 10, with 6 bases in between. The CDR3 nucleotides are TGTGCCAGCAGTTTACGCGAGGAGCAGTTCTTC. It codes for CASSLREEQFF.

This chain uses TRBV2 with TRBJ1-3; D unresolved. V gave up 6 bases and J gave up 0 bases, with 9 bases separating them. The CDR3 loop spans 14 amino acids. CDR1 and CDR2 (germline): SNHLY, FYNNEI. The CDR3 spells CASSRPLSGNTIYF. The CDR3 DNA sequence: TGTGCCAGCAGCCGCCCCCTCTCTGGAAACACCATATATTTT.

The sample holds one count of this clone. V and J are TRBV6-5 and TRBJ2-3; 7 nucleotides line up with TRBD2. CDR1 and CDR2 from the germline V gene are MNHEY and SVGAGI. This CDR3 is 16 amino acids long. Losses at the gene ends were 1 base for V and 1 base for J; bases not matched to a gene: 5. The CDR3 reads CASSYFRGSGTDTQYF. CDR3 nucleotides: TGTGCCAGCAGTTACTTTCGCGGGAGTGGCACAGATACGCAGTATTTT.